This T cell receptor (beta chain) was captured by sequencing in a study of shared clonotypes between healthy human individuals. V was trimmed by 10 bases and J by 0 bases, leaving 11 bases between them. The CDR3 spans 13 residues. Per the germline V gene, CDR1 is SEHNR and CDR2 is FQNEAQ (reference sequence). Repertoires were generated with immunoSEQ multiplex PCR, while TCRdb's copy carries only in-frame clones and drops some. The data hold over 300,000 clones, with over 75% observed a single time. This receptor was taken from a man younger than 35 in good health. The genes are TRBV7-9 and TRBJ2-3; maybe TRBD2 (5 bases). Sequencing used memory CD8+ T cells sorted from blood. Stated subset: CD45RO+ cells pooled with CCR7-negative TemRA cells. The DNA of the CDR3 is TGTGCCACCGGACGGACTAGCACAGATACGCAGTATTTT. This translates into CATGRTSTDTQYF.